This T cell receptor (beta chain) was identified during a study of human T cells and chemical hapten exposure. Study-wide findings and caveats: The study found that DPC sensitization did not change TCRs above 1 in 1000 frequency.

Unique molecular identifiers were attached to individual cDNA molecules during library preparation. From the RACE reads, TCRdb called clonotypes with MiXCR, one entry per CDR3 protein. The sample includes 65,000 to 85,000 distinct CDR3 sequences, 10% to 15% of them seen just once. Specified time point: patch test 1, 2 weeks after DPC sensitization. Treatment indicated: therapeutic diphenylcyclopropenone sensitization with weekly scalp DPC. In the case of this clonotype: Antigen specificity is unknown. A much larger clone lies one base from this, so it may be a read error.

The ends lost 5 bases at V and 8 bases at J; junction bases unmatched: 3. This CDR3 is built from 13 residues. Germline V gives CDR1 MGHRA, CDR2 YSYEKL. This receptor was taken from a woman aged 55-69 years with alopecia areata. Some clones in this sample may be carry-over from other donors' samples. This chain connects TRBV4-1 to TRBJ1-2; 12 nucleotides agree with TRBD1. The sequenced sample was whole blood, obtained in connection with sensitization to the hapten diphenylcyclopropenone (DPC). The CDR3 sequence: CASSAGTGGGYTF. DNA for the CDR3: TGCGCCAGCAGCGCCGGGACAGGGGGCGGCTACACCTTC.